This TCR beta chain was identified in a study of blood T cell repertoires in COVID-19. The wider study: Specimens from acute and convalescent COVID-19 originated in the United States, Italy and Spain. The cDNA or gDNA used as material had been derived from T cells, B-cell-depleted T cells, or PBMCs.

Between the trimmed V and J ends, which lost 0 bases and 4 bases, there was a span of 13 bases. CDR1 and CDR2 (germline): MNHNS, SASEGT. The CDR3 is made up of 16 amino acids. In the study's own analysis: It was from reference gene primer amplification that nucleated cell counts were estimated. Method: immunoSEQ multiplex PCR; TCRdb's copy keeps in-frame clones and lacks some. V and J calls plus clone size are reproduced from that table; the DNA served to infer D and trimming. This table has some 150,000 clones, 88% appearing once. The chain employs TRBV6-1 and TRBJ1-3, with D possibly being TRBD1 (6 bases). The clonotype was recovered from a woman in her fifties or sixties with acute or convalescent COVID-19. The sample was peripheral blood. The CDR3 here is CASSEARAGEGNTIYF. The CDR3 bases are TGTGCCAGCAGTGAAGCGCGGGCAGGGGAGGGAAACACCATATATTTT.